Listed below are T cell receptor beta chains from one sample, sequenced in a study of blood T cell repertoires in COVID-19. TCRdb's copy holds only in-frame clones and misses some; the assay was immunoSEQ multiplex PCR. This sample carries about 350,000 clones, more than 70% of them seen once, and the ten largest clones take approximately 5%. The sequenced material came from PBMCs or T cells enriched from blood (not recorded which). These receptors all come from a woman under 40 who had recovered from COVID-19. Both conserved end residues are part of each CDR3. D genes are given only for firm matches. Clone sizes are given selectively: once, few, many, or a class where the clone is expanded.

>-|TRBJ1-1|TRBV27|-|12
CASRQGNTEAFF
TGTGCCAGCAGACAGGGGAACACTGAAGCTTTCTTT
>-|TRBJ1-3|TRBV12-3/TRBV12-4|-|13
CASSHTSGNTIYF
TGTGCCAGCAGCCACACATCTGGAAACACCATATATTTT
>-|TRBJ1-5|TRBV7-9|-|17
CASSHTDSDYSNQPQHF
TGTGCCAGCAGTCATACTGACAGTGATTATAGCAATCAGCCCCAGCATTTT
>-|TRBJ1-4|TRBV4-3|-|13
CASSQNSNEKLFF
TGCGCCAGCAGCCAGAATAGTAATGAAAAACTGTTTTTT
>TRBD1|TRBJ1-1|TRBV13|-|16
CASSLRDRGVNTEAFF
TGTGCCAGCAGCTTACGGGACAGGGGAGTGAACACTGAAGCTTTCTTT
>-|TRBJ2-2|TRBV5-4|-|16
CASSAGHRENTGELFF
TGTGCCAGCAGCGCCGGGCACAGGGAGAACACCGGGGAGCTGTTTTTT
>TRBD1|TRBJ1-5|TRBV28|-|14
CASRTDRGNQPQHF
TGTGCCAGCAGAACGGACAGGGGGAATCAGCCCCAGCATTTT
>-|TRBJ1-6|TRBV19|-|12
CASNRANSPLHF
TGTGCCAGTAACAGGGCGAATTCACCCCTCCACTTT
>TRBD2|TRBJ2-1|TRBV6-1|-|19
CASSAPRTSGGARYNEQFF
TGTGCCAGCAGTGCCCCAAGGACTAGCGGGGGGGCTCGCTACAATGAGCAGTTCTTC
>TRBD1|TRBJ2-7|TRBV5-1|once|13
CASSFGQAREQYF
TGCGCCAGCAGCTTCGGACAGGCTAGGGAGCAGTACTTC
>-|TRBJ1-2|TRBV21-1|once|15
CASSGSDRGRVGYTF
TGTGCCAGCAGCGGATCGGACAGGGGGCGCGTTGGCTACACCTTC
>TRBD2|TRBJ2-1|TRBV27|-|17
CASSLELAGVSYNEQFF
TGTGCCAGCAGTTTAGAACTAGCGGGGGTTTCCTACAATGAGCAGTTCTTC
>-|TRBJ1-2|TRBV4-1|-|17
CASSQDGAGAINYGYTF
TGCGCCAGCAGCCAAGACGGGGCGGGGGCAATAAACTATGGCTACACCTTC
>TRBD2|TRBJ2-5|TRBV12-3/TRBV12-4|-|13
CASTLPGLGTQYF
TGTGCCAGCACTTTACCGGGACTAGGGACCCAGTACTTC
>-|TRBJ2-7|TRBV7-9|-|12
CASSAGYYEQYF
TGTGCCAGCAGCGCGGGCTACTACGAGCAGTACTTC
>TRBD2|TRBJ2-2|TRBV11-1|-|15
CASSLFRGGTGELFF
TGTGCCAGCAGCTTGTTCCGGGGGGGCACCGGGGAGCTGTTTTTT
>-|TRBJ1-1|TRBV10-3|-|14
CAISGGQLNTEAFF
TGTGCCATCAGCGGAGGACAGTTGAACACTGAAGCTTTCTTT
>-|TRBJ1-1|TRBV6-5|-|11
CASRGGREAFF
TGTGCCAGCAGGGGGGGACGGGAAGCTTTCTTT
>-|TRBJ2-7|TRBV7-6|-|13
CASSSGFPYEQYF
TGTGCCAGCAGCTCGGGGTTCCCCTACGAGCAGTACTTC
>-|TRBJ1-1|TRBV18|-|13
CASSPLQGAEAFF
TGTGCCAGCTCACCCTTACAAGGAGCTGAAGCTTTCTTT
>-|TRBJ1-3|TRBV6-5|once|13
CASRRSAGNTIYF
TGTGCCAGCAGGAGGAGTGCTGGAAACACCATATATTTT
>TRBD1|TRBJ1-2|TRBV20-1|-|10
CSAREQGGIF
TGCAGTGCTAGGGAGCAGGGGGGAATTTTC
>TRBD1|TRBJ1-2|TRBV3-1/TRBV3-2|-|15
CASSPMDRGNYGYTF
TGTGCCAGCAGCCCCATGGACAGGGGGAACTATGGCTACACCTTC
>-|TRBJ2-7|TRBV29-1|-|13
CSVVGGSTYEQYF
TGCAGCGTTGTAGGCGGTTCCACCTACGAGCAGTACTTC
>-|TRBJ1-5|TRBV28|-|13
CASSSPGDQPQHF
TGTGCCAGCAGTTCCCCAGGGGATCAGCCCCAGCATTTT
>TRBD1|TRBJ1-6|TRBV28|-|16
CASGGQGSSYNSPLHF
TGTGCCAGCGGGGGACAGGGGAGCTCCTATAATTCACCCCTCCACTTT
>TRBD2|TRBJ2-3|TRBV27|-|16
CASSSLAGSSTATQYF
TGTGCCAGCAGTAGCCTAGCGGGGTCATCGACGGCTACGCAGTATTTT
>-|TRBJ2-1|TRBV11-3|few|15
CASSPLNTGYNEQFF
TGTGCCAGCAGCCCATTAAACACGGGATACAATGAGCAGTTCTTC
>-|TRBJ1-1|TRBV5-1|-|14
CASSSTVPDTEAFF
TGCGCCAGCAGCTCCACAGTGCCGGACACTGAAGCTTTCTTT
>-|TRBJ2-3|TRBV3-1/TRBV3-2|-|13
CASSPRGWDTQYF
TGTGCCAGCAGCCCCAGGGGCTGGGATACGCAGTATTTT
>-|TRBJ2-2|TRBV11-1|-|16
CASSLDLPGGAGELFF
TGTGCCAGCAGCTTAGATCTGCCCGGGGGAGCCGGGGAGCTGTTTTTT
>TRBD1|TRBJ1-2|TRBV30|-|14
CAWSDGTGGGGYTF
TGTGCCTGGAGCGACGGGACAGGGGGCGGTGGCTACACCTTC
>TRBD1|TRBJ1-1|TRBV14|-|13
CASSHTGETEAFF
TGTGCCAGCAGTCATACAGGGGAGACTGAAGCTTTCTTT
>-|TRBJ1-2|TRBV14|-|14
CASSKEARAYGYTF
TGTGCCAGCAGCAAAGAGGCCAGGGCTTATGGCTACACCTTC
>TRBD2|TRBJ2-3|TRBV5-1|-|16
CASSLGTSGGADTQYF
TGCGCCAGCAGCTTGGGGACTAGCGGGGGCGCGGATACGCAGTATTTT
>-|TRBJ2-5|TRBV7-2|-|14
CASSFPNTARAQYF
TGTGCCAGCAGCTTCCCCAATACAGCGAGGGCCCAGTACTTC
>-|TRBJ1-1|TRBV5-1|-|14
CASSEQLANTEAFF
TGCGCCAGCAGCGAACAGCTAGCAAACACTGAAGCTTTCTTT
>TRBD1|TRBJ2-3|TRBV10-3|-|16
CAISYGQGDATDTQYF
TGTGCCATCAGTTACGGACAGGGGGATGCTACAGATACGCAGTATTTT
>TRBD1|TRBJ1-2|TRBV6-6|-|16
CASRNTDRGRHYGYTF
TGTGCCAGCAGAAACACGGACAGGGGGCGGCACTATGGCTACACCTTC
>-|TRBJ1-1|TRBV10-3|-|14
CAISESTGNTEAFF
TGTGCCATCAGTGAGTCCACGGGGAACACTGAAGCTTTCTTT
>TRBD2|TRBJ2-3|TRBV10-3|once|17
CAIGGLAGGSFTDTQYF
TGTGCCATCGGAGGACTAGCGGGGGGTTCCTTCACAGATACGCAGTATTTT
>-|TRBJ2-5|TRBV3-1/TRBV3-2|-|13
CASSLQGGETQYF
TGTGCCAGCAGCCTACAGGGTGGGGAGACCCAGTACTTC
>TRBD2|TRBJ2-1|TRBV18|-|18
CASSLGGRGFSSYNEQFF
TGTGCCAGCTCCTTGGGGGGGAGAGGTTTCAGCTCCTACAATGAGCAGTTCTTC
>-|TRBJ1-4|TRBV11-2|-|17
CASSDPGQFATNEKLFF
TGTGCCAGCAGCGACCCCGGACAGTTTGCAACTAATGAAAAACTGTTTTTT
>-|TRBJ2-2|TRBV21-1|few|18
CASSRGILGTQYTGELFF
TGTGCCAGCAGCAGAGGAATATTGGGGACTCAATACACCGGGGAGCTGTTTTTT
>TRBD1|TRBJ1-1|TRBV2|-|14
CARGQGEMNTEAFF
TGTGCCAGAGGACAGGGGGAAATGAACACTGAAGCTTTCTTT
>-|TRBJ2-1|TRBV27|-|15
CASSFLRAGDNEQFF
TGTGCCAGCAGTTTTCTAAGAGCAGGGGACAATGAGCAGTTCTTC
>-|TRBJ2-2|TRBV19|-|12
CAIQGNTGELFF
TGTGCCATACAGGGGAACACCGGGGAGCTGTTTTTT
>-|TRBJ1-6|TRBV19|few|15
CASIPERGRNSPLHF
TGTGCCAGTATCCCCGAAAGGGGTCGAAATTCACCCCTCCACTTT
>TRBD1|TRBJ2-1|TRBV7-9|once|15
CASSFGTGTYNEQFF
TGTGCCAGCAGCTTTGGGACAGGAACATACAATGAGCAGTTCTTC